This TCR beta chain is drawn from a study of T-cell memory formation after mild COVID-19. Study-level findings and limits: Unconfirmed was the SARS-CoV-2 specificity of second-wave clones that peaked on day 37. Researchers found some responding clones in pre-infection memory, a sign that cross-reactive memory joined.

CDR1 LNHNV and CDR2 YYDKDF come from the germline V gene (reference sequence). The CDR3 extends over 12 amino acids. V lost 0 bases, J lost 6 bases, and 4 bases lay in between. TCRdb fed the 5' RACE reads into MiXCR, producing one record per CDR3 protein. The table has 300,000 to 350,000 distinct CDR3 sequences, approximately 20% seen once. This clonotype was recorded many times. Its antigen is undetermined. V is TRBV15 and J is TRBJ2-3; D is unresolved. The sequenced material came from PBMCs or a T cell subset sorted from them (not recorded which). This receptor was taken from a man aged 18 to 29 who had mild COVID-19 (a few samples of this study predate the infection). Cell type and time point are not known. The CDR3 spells CATSRDQDTQYF. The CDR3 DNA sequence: TGTGCCACCAGCAGAGATCAGGATACGCAGTATTTT.